Listed here are 2 T cell receptor beta chains from one sample, sequenced in a study of T cell repertoires in cytomegalovirus infection. MiXCR was run by TCRdb on the reads, yielding one entry per CDR3 protein. The sample holds almost 550,000 distinct CDR3 sequences; approximately 15% are singletons and the top ten take roughly a quarter. Specimen: CD8+ T cells from PBMCs. These receptors originate from a human donor in good health (CMV status not recorded). Some clones in this sample may be carry-over from other donors' samples.

DNA for the CDR3: TGTGCCAGCAGTTACGGGACGTATACCTACGAGCAGTACTTC. As protein: CASSYGTYTYEQYF. The chain uses TRBV6-5 and TRBJ2-7; TRBD1 or TRBD2 may be the D gene (5 bases each). CDR1 and CDR2 (germline): MNHEY, SVGAGI. The CDR3 totals 14 residues. Trimming removed 2 bases from V and 2 bases from J, with 10 bases in between.

Concerning this clonotype: This clone may be a read error of a much larger clone one base away. Because it lacks the conserved phenylalanine or tryptophan at the end, this CDR3 is likely a read error. V gene TRBV6-1 combines with J gene TRBJ2-7; 11 bases line up with TRBD1. This CDR3 is built from 17 residues. V was clipped by 8 bases and J by 0 bases; unmatched bases: 12. Germline V gives CDR1 MNHNS, CDR2 SASEGT. CDR3 coding DNA: TGTGCCAGCTCTCCGGGACAGGGGGAGGGCCTCTCCTACGAGCAGTACTTA. This gives the protein CASSPGQGEGLSYEQYL.